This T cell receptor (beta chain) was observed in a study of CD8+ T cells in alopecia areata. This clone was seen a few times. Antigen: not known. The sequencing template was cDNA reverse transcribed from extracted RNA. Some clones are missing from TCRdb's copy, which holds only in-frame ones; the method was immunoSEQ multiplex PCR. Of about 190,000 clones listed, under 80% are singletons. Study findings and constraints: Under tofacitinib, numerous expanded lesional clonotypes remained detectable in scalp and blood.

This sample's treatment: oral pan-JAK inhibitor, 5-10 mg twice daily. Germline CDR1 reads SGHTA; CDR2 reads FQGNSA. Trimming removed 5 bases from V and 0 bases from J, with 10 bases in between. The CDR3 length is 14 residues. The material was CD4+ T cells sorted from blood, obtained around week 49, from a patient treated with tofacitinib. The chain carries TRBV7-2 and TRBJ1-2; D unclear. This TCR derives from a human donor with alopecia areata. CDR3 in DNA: TGTGCCAGCAGCCCCCTGACGGCTAACTATGGCTACACCTTC. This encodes CASSPLTANYGYTF.